This TCR beta chain was observed in a study of T-cell reconstitution after alpha-beta-depleted transplantation in children. Study-wide results and caveats: One year post-transplant, T-cell counts and diversity were largely derived from T cells produced anew.

Unique molecular identifiers were built into the TCRbeta library. TCRdb fed the PCR reads into MiXCR, producing one record per CDR3 protein. The table has 500,000 to 600,000 distinct CDR3 sequences, 27% seen once. For this clonotype: Its antigen remains unidentified.

Germline CDR1 SGHRS, CDR2 YFSETQ. The CDR3 has 15 residues. The V and J ends lost 2 bases and 5 bases, in that order; junction bases with no gene match: 7. The sequenced sample was PBMCs, obtained before TCRalphabeta/CD19-depleted stem cell transplant. The clonotype comes from a boy younger than two with Wiskott-Aldrich syndrome, due to receive a stem cell transplant. V usage is TRBV5-1 and J usage is TRBJ2-5, with 9 bases aligning to TRBD2. The DNA of the CDR3 is TGCGCCAGCAGCTTAGGATCTAGCGGGACCGAGACCCAGTACTTC. Its protein is CASSLGSSGTETQYF.